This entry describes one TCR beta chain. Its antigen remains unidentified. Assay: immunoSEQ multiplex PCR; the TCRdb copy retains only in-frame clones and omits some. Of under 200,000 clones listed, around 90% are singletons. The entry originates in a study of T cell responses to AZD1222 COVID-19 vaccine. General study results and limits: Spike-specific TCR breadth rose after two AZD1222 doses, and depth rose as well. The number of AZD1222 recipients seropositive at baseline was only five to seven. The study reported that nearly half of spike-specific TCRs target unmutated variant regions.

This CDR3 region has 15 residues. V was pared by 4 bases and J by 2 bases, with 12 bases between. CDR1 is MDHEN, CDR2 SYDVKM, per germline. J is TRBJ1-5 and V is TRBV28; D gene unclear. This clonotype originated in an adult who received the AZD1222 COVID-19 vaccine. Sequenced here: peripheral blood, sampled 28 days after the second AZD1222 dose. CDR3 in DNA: TGTGCCAGCAGTTATGAGCGGGTGGGCAATCAGCCCCAGCATTTT. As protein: CASSYERVGNQPQHF.